This is a list of T cell receptor beta chains from one sample in a study of blood T cell repertoires in COVID-19. Measured with immunoSEQ multiplex PCR; TCRdb has only the in-frame clones, and not every one. The sample has roughly 180,000 clones, around 84% seen once; the top ten hold under 6.5%. Sample: peripheral blood. The receptors derive from a woman in her 50s with COVID-19, enrolled during active disease. Each CDR3 is given with its conserved first and last residue. The order of the fields is J gene, D gene, clone size, V gene, CDR3 DNA, CDR3 protein. The D gene is left open where the match is weak. The size field is filled for only some rows; it gives once, few, many or a size class.

>TRBJ1-3|NA|NA|TRBV3-1/TRBV3-2
TGTGCCAGCAGCCCTTCACTCCTCTCTGGAAACACCATATATTTT
CASSPSLLSGNTIYF
>TRBJ2-7|TRBD1|NA|TRBV25-1
TGTGCCAGCAGTGGAACAGGGGAAAAACTCCACGAGCAGTACTTC
CASSGTGEKLHEQYF
>TRBJ2-5|TRBD2|NA|TRBV5-1
TGCGCCAGCAGCTCGACTAGCGGGGGACAAGAGACCCAGTACTTC
CASSSTSGGQETQYF
>TRBJ2-5|TRBD2|NA|TRBV5-1
TGCGCCAGCACTCGCGGTAGCGGGGAGGGGGAGACCCAGTACTTC
CASTRGSGEGETQYF
>TRBJ2-7|NA|NA|TRBV30
TGTGCCTGGAGTGTACTCGATACTTACGAGCAGTACTTC
CAWSVLDTYEQYF
>TRBJ1-2|NA|NA|TRBV11-2
TGTGCCAGCAGCTTAGAACAGGTTGCTAACTATGGCTACACCTTC
CASSLEQVANYGYTF
>TRBJ1-4|NA|few|TRBV4-1
TGCGCCAGCACCCGATTAGGGGTTGAAAAACTGTTTTTT
CASTRLGVEKLFF
>TRBJ2-7|NA|few|TRBV6-5
TGTGCCAGCAGTTACTCGACCCAGGGAAACGAGCAGTACTTC
CASSYSTQGNEQYF
>TRBJ1-2|NA|NA|TRBV2
TGTGCCAGCAGTGAAGACAGGAATGGTGGTTATGGCTACACCTTC
CASSEDRNGGYGYTF
>TRBJ2-5|NA|NA|TRBV3-1/TRBV3-2
TGTGCCAGCAGCCATCCCGGCGGGGGCTACAATAGGGAGACCCAGTACTTC
CASSHPGGGYNRETQYF
>TRBJ2-7|TRBD2|few|TRBV5-1
TGCGCCAGCAGCCCGGGCTCGGGACTAGTCTACGAGCAGTACTTC
CASSPGSGLVYEQYF
>TRBJ2-7|NA|once|TRBV6-5
TGTGCCAGCAGTTACGAGGCAACCTCCTACGAGCAGTACTTC
CASSYEATSYEQYF
>TRBJ1-6|NA|NA|TRBV6-2/TRBV6-3
TGTGCCAGCAGTTACGTAGGGGTAGTTTATAATTCACCCCTCCACTTT
CASSYVGVVYNSPLHF
>TRBJ1-5|TRBD1|once|TRBV10-3
TGTGCCATCAGTGAGTCTGGACAGGGTGGGCAGCCCCAGCATTTT
CAISESGQGGQPQHF
>TRBJ2-1|TRBD1|NA|TRBV7-2
TGTGCCAGCAGCTTAGGAGAGGGGACAGTCAATGAGCAGTTCTTC
CASSLGEGTVNEQFF
>TRBJ1-1|TRBD1|once|TRBV5-6
TGTGCCAGCAGCCCACCGACAGGGGAGGAAACTGAAGCTTTCTTT
CASSPPTGEETEAFF
>TRBJ1-5|NA|NA|TRBV2
TGTGCCAGCAGTGATGAGGCCGGTTATAGCAATCAGCCCCAGCATTTT
CASSDEAGYSNQPQHF
>TRBJ2-3|NA|NA|TRBV13
TGTGCCAGCAGCCTATTGGGGGGGCTGGGAGATACGCAGTATTTT
CASSLLGGLGDTQYF
>TRBJ2-7|TRBD2|NA|TRBV5-4
TGTGCCAGCAGCTTGGAGCGGGGTACGGGGTCCTACGAGCAGTACTTC
CASSLERGTGSYEQYF
>TRBJ2-7|NA|NA|TRBV28
TGTGCCAGCAGTACGACAGGGACTAGCTACGAGCAGTACTTC
CASSTTGTSYEQYF
>TRBJ2-7|NA|few|TRBV3-1/TRBV3-2
TGTGCCAGCAGCCACTTACGGGGGGCCAATTCCTACGAGCAGTACTTC
CASSHLRGANSYEQYF
>TRBJ1-4|NA|NA|TRBV5-4
TGTGCCAGCAGCTTGGAGCCGGCAACTAATGAAAAACTGTTTTTT
CASSLEPATNEKLFF
>TRBJ1-5|NA|NA|TRBV19
TGTGCCAGTAGTAGGGGAGTCGGGGGCAATCAGCCCCAGCATTTT
CASSRGVGGNQPQHF
>TRBJ2-3|TRBD1|few|TRBV10-1
TGCGCCAGCAGCCCGACAGGGACTACGCAGTATTTT
CASSPTGTTQYF
>TRBJ2-7|NA|NA|TRBV11-1
TGTGCCAGCAGCTTAGATGCAGGGGCCTACGAGCAGTACTTC
CASSLDAGAYEQYF
>TRBJ2-7|TRBD2|NA|TRBV6-5
TGTGCCAGCAGTCAACAAGCGGGGGGGAACTACGAGCAGTACTTC
CASSQQAGGNYEQYF
>TRBJ1-4|TRBD1|once|TRBV2
TGTGCCAGCAGTCGGACAGGGGGGGATGAAAAACTGTTTTTT
CASSRTGGDEKLFF
>TRBJ1-1|TRBD1|NA|TRBV7-9
TGTGCCAGCAACCCGGCCCGTGGGACAGCCGATGAAGCTTTCTTT
CASNPARGTADEAFF
>TRBJ1-2|TRBD1|NA|TRBV5-6
TGTGCCAGCAGCTTCGGGGACAGGGAATACACCTTC
CASSFGDREYTF
>TRBJ1-5|NA|NA|TRBV5-3
TGTGCCAGAAGTGGCAGGGGCAATCAGCCCCAGCATTTT
CARSGRGNQPQHF
>TRBJ2-2|TRBD2|few|TRBV27
TGTGCCAGCTCCGAGGCGGGGGGCCACACCGGGGAGCTGTTTTTT
CASSEAGGHTGELFF
>TRBJ2-3|TRBD2|NA|TRBV9
TGTGCCAGCAGCGTCCCGCTAGCGGGCACAGATACGCAGTATTTT
CASSVPLAGTDTQYF
>TRBJ2-2|TRBD2|NA|TRBV7-3
TGTGCCAGCAGCTTAGGGGCTAGCGGGGGCCTGAACACCGGGGAGCTGTTTTTT
CASSLGASGGLNTGELFF
>TRBJ2-2|NA|NA|TRBV5-4
TGTGCCAGCAGCTTCTCCACTCAGGGATTTCCCGGGGAGCTGTTTTTT
CASSFSTQGFPGELFF
>TRBJ2-2|NA|NA|TRBV10-3
TGTGCCATCAGTGAGCCGGGGGACTTCAGGACCGGGGAGCTGTTTTTT
CAISEPGDFRTGELFF
>TRBJ2-1|TRBD2|NA|TRBV9
TGTGCCAGCAGCGCCGTAGCGGGGGTTTCCTACAATGAGCAGTTCTTC
CASSAVAGVSYNEQFF
>TRBJ1-4|NA|NA|TRBV28
TGTGCCAGCACCTCCCCGGTCCCGGGGGGGGAAAAACTGTTTTTT
CASTSPVPGGEKLFF
>TRBJ2-5|NA|NA|TRBV9
TGTGCCAGCAGCGCCCGAGAGAGGGTGGGAGAGACCCAGTACTTC
CASSARERVGETQYF
>TRBJ1-3|NA|NA|TRBV2
TGTGCCAGCGATCAGGGGTTCTCTGGAAACACCATATATTTT
CASDQGFSGNTIYF
>TRBJ1-5|NA|NA|TRBV5-6
TGTGCCAGCAGCCTGACAGCGCCGTATAGCAATCAGCCCCAGCATTTT
CASSLTAPYSNQPQHF
>TRBJ2-2|NA|NA|TRBV7-3
TGTGCCAGCAGCTTACAGGGGATCGGGACCGGGGAGCTGTTTTTT
CASSLQGIGTGELFF
>TRBJ2-3|TRBD1|NA|TRBV25-1
TGTGCCAGCAAGGGACAGACCACAGATACGCAGTATTTT
CASKGQTTDTQYF
>TRBJ2-3|TRBD2|NA|TRBV30
TGTGCCTGGGCGGGAGGGGGAGCTAGCACAGATACGCAGTATTTT
CAWAGGGASTDTQYF
>TRBJ1-6|NA|NA|TRBV3-1/TRBV3-2
TGTGCCAGCAGCCCCCGAGACAGCAGGGATTCACCCCTCCACTTT
CASSPRDSRDSPLHF
>TRBJ1-2|NA|NA|TRBV3-1/TRBV3-2
TGTGCCAGCAGCTACTACAGGGATCGCTACACCTTC
CASSYYRDRYTF
>TRBJ2-3|TRBD2|NA|TRBV5-1
TGCGCCAGCAGCTTGAAAGCGGGGGGGACAGATACGCAGTATTTT
CASSLKAGGTDTQYF
>TRBJ2-2|TRBD2|NA|TRBV6-2/TRBV6-3
TGTGCCAGCAGTCCGAGTAGCGGGGTCCCCGGGGAGCTGTTTTTT
CASSPSSGVPGELFF
>TRBJ1-1|NA|NA|TRBV27
TGTGCCAGCAGTTCGCTCGCCTCGAGGAACACTGAAGCTTTCTTT
CASSSLASRNTEAFF
>TRBJ2-2|NA|NA|TRBV10-3
TGTGCCATCAGTGACGAACGGGTCAACACCGGGGAGCTGTTTTTT
CAISDERVNTGELFF